This TCR beta chain was sequenced for a study of B cell selection in AIRE deficiency. Broader study findings: Of a few thousand shared Treg TCRbeta sequences, about 30% were healthy-only, just over 9% patient-only. Shorter CDR3s marked shared Treg sequences, biased toward few non-templated insertions.

Sorting defined conventional CD4 T cells as CD4+CD127+. Remarks on this clone: Its matching antigen is unknown.

Looked up from germline, CDR1 is SGDLS and CDR2 is YYNGEE. The CDR3 runs to 11 residues. V was trimmed by 4 bases and J by 2 bases, leaving 2 bases between them. The data were produced by immunoSEQ multiplex PCR, yet TCRdb's version contains in-frame clones alone and is incomplete. Among tens of thousands of clones listed, roughly 97% were seen once. This TCR was sampled from a human donor with AIRE deficiency. Material for sequencing was conventional CD4+ T cells sorted from PBMCs. The chain is built from TRBV9 and TRBJ2-3; unclear D gene. The CDR3, as DNA: TGTGCCAGCAGCCTCACAGATACGCAGTATTTT. Translated: CASSLTDTQYF.